This T cell receptor (beta chain) was documented in a study of neurological immune-mediated disorders. Notes on the study in general: The study phylogenetically grouped the repertoires of 18 of 34 multiple sclerosis patients into one related-CDR3 cluster, a possible signature.

This CDR3 region has 13 residues. Germline V gives CDR1 SGHTA, CDR2 FQGNSA. V lost 1 base, J lost 5 bases, and 6 bases lay in between. The making of cDNA relied on 5'RACE with 10-nucleotide random UMIs. Over 170 million TCR-beta sequences from 15-18 subjects came out of each sequencing run. TCRdb re-called the 5' RACE reads through MiXCR, storing one row per CDR3 protein. The top ten hold roughly 2.9% of the sample, which has 80,000 to 95,000 distinct CDR3 sequences, 3% to 4% seen once. This clonotype has at least ten counts. Antigen unknown. The sequence was collected from a woman aged 50 to 60 with multiple sclerosis. Source material: PBMCs. The chain uses TRBV7-2 and TRBJ1-5; the D is unclear. The CDR3 loop reads CASSLVYDQPQHF. Here the CDR3 DNA reads TGTGCCAGCAGCTTAGTTTACGATCAGCCCCAGCATTTT.